Below, 3 T cell receptor beta chains from the same sample are listed, as sequenced in a study of T-cell reconstitution after alpha-beta-depleted transplantation in children. TCRbeta library construction was performed incorporating unique molecular identifiers. Each CDR3 protein is one row after TCRdb ran MiXCR on the PCR reads. The table lists 280,000 or so distinct CDR3 sequences, around 10% of them singletons. The specimen was peripheral blood, collected 180 days after TCRalphabeta/CD19-depleted stem cell transplant. The receptors derive from a male patient between 2 and 10 years old who had a stem cell transplant for chronic granulomatous disease, so the T cells may come from the graft donor.

The sample holds a few counts of this clonotype. V and J are TRBV11-2 and TRBJ2-2; TRBD1 aligns across 10 bases. V dropped 11 bases and J dropped 2; count of bases not matched to a gene: 14. The CDR3 is 17 residues long. CDR1 and CDR2 from the germline V gene are SGHAT and FQNNGV. The chain's CDR3 is CAAGRGTGVPNTGELFF. Here the CDR3 DNA reads TGTGCCGCCGGGAGAGGGACAGGGGTTCCTAACACCGGGGAGCTGTTTTTT.

At least ten counts were recorded for this clonotype. This chain uses TRBV20-1 with TRBJ2-7; 7 bases are shared with TRBD1. V was pared by 3 bases and J by 1 base, with 3 bases of the junction left unmatched. The V gene's germline CDR1 is DFQATT and CDR2 SNEGSKA (reference sequence). The CDR3 sequence is 13 residues long. The CDR3 sequence: CSARDRPSYEQYF. The CDR3 DNA reads TGCAGTGCTAGGGACAGGCCGTCCTACGAGCAGTACTTC.

This clonotype has a count of ten or more. This chain uses TRBV9 with TRBJ2-7, with 8 bases lining up with TRBD1. V lost 0 bases, J lost 3 bases, and 8 bases stayed unmatched. CDR3 length equals 16 residues. Germline-derived CDR1 and CDR2 are SGDLS and YYNGEE. The CDR3 spells CASSVGIGQGDYEQYF. The CDR3 DNA follows: TGTGCCAGCAGCGTAGGTATCGGACAGGGCGACTACGAGCAGTACTTC.